The 20 T cell receptor beta chains listed next were all sequenced from one sample in a study of T-cell reconstitution after alpha-beta-depleted transplantation in children. The TCRbeta library incorporated unique molecular identifiers. One entry per CDR3 protein, called by TCRdb with MiXCR from the PCR reads. The table lists roughly 500,000 distinct CDR3 sequences, about 31% of them singletons. The sequencing used PBMCs from the stem cell graft donor, collected from the stem cell graft. These receptors all stem from a human donor who donated a stem cell graft to a child with aplastic anemia.

This clonotype was detected only a few times. The chain combines TRBV12-3 or TRBV12-4 with TRBJ2-2, with D uncertain. The V and J ends lost 3 bases and 2 bases respectively, with 10 bases between them. The CDR3 spans 15 residues. The CDR3 DNA follows: TGTGCCAGCAGTTTTAGAGGTCTTAACACCGGGGAGCTGTTTTTT. Translating it yields CASSFRGLNTGELFF.

V is TRBV20-1 and J is TRBJ2-7, with a possible D match to TRBD2 (6 bases). The CDR3 is 16 residues long. V dropped 3 bases and J dropped 0 bases, with 18 bases sitting between them. The germline V gene has CDR1 DFQATT and CDR2 SNEGSKA (reference sequence). CDR3 loop: CSARGNFERASYEQYF. The CDR3 nucleotides are TGCAGTGCTAGGGGGAATTTTGAGCGGGCCTCCTACGAGCAGTACTTC.

The sample holds a few counts of this clonotype. The genes are TRBV4-3 and TRBJ1-2; 9 bases line up with TRBD1. The V segment lost 0 bases and the J segment 4 bases; nucleotides outside the gene matches: 6. The CDR3 length is 16 residues. Germline V gene sequence: CDR1 LGHNA, CDR2 YSLEER. In DNA form, the CDR3 reads TGCGCCAGCAGCCAAGAGTCGTGGGGACAGGGCTATGGCTACACCTTC. This encodes CASSQESWGQGYGYTF.

The chain carries TRBV29-1 and TRBJ1-1; TRBD1 agrees at 7 bases. The germline V gene encodes CDR1 SQVTM and CDR2 ANQGSEA. The V segment lost 6 bases and the J segment 6 bases; nucleotides outside the gene matches: 7. CDR3 length equals 12 residues. CDR3 in amino acids: CSVNDRVPEAFF. CDR3 coding DNA: TGCAGCGTGAATGACAGGGTCCCTGAAGCTTTCTTT.

The sample holds a few counts of this clonotype. J is TRBJ2-5 and V is TRBV24-1, with D perhaps matching TRBD1 (6 bases). Germline V CDR1 and CDR2: KGHDR, SFDVKD. V was shortened by 4 bases and J by 2 bases, with 13 bases between the two germline ends. The CDR3 has 15 amino acids. CDR3 in DNA: TGTGCCACCAGTGAACAACAGGGTCGGCAAGAGACCCAGTACTTC. Its protein is CATSEQQGRQETQYF.

The chain recombines TRBV20-1 with TRBJ2-2, with D perhaps TRBD1 or TRBD2 (6 bases each). The CDR3 is 16 residues long. Germline-derived CDR1 and CDR2 are DFQATT and SNEGSKA (reference sequence). Trimming pared 6 bases from V and 5 bases from J, leaving 22 bases between. The chain's CDR3 is CSAVTGSGSGTGELFF. CDR3 coding DNA: TGCAGTGCCGTAACAGGGTCCGGGAGCGGAACCGGGGAGCTGTTTTTT.

This clonotype occurred a few times. The chain recombines TRBV6-1 with TRBJ2-1; D not resolved. The CDR3 is made up of 13 amino acids. Germline V gives CDR1 MNHNS, CDR2 SASEGT. V dropped 2 bases and J dropped 5 bases, with 7 bases sitting between them. The DNA for the CDR3 is TGTGCCAGCAGTGAACTTTTCAACAATGAGCAGTTCTTC. Translating gives CASSELFNNEQFF.

This clonotype was seen a handful of times. The V call is TRBV10-3, the J call TRBJ2-3; D remains unclear. The CDR3 spans 14 residues. The germline V gene has CDR1 ENHRY and CDR2 SYGVKD. V lost 3 bases and J lost 2, with 9 bases in between. The CDR3 region has the DNA TGTGCCATCAGTGAATCGCAGACCACAGATACGCAGTATTTT. Protein product: CAISESQTTDTQYF.

This clonotype showed up just a few times. CDR3 in amino acids: CASSTAELAGRKEQYF. The CDR3 DNA reads as TGTGCCAGCAGCACCGCTGAACTAGCGGGACGTAAAGAACAGTACTTC. The gene calls are TRBV12-3 or TRBV12-4 and TRBJ2-7, with 10 bases aligning to TRBD2. CDR3 length: 16 amino acids. J gave up 10 bases and V 6 bases, and 18 bases lay outside the gene matches.

The DNA for the CDR3 is TGTGCCAGCAGTTTAAGTCAGGGAGCGGGTGGCTACACCTTC. The encoded protein is CASSLSQGAGGYTF. The V gene is TRBV27, the J gene TRBJ1-2, with D perhaps matching TRBD1 (5 bases). Deletions cut 2 bases from V and 7 bases from J, with 14 bases between. CDR3 length: 14 amino acids. The germline V gene encodes CDR1 MNHEY and CDR2 SMNVEV (reference sequence).

The CDR3 loop is CASSQFLTGGTGGELFF. The CDR3 DNA sequence: TGCGCCAGCAGCCAATTTTTGACAGGGGGAACGGGCGGGGAGCTGTTTTTT. The chain combines TRBV4-3 with TRBJ2-2; 9 bases are a match to TRBD1. The CDR3 contains 17 residues. J gave up 7 bases and V 2 bases, and 11 bases lay outside the gene matches. The V gene's germline CDR1 is LGHNA and CDR2 YSLEER.

The V gene is TRBV2, the J gene TRBJ1-2, with TRBD1 as a possible D gene (5 bases). This CDR3 has 13 residues. Germline V CDR1 and CDR2: SNHLY, FYNNEI. Trimming cost V 8 bases and J 3 bases, with 13 bases left between them. CDR3 coding DNA: TGTGCCAGCCAGAGGGGAGAATACTATGGCTACACCTTC. Its translation: CASQRGEYYGYTF.

This clonotype was seen a handful of times. The chain joins TRBV20-1 to TRBJ2-1; 7 positions agree with TRBD2. With V trimmed by 1 base and J by 3 bases, 9 bases remained unmatched. Germline-derived CDR1 and CDR2 are DFQATT and SNEGSKA (reference sequence). There are 16 residues in the CDR3. Written as DNA, the CDR3 is TGCAGTGCTAGAGTACACGGGCTAGCGGACTACAATGAGCAGTTCTTC. Translation gives CSARVHGLADYNEQFF.

Many counts were recorded for this clonotype. The chain carries TRBV7-2 and TRBJ2-1, with 8 positions matching TRBD2. Germline V gene lookup returns CDR1 SGHTA and CDR2 FQGNSA. This CDR3 is 12 amino acids long. V lost 5 bases, J lost 12 bases, and 6 bases stayed unmatched. CDR3 sequence (DNA): TGTGCCAGCAGCCTCCGGACTAGCCGGCAGTTCTTC. This encodes CASSLRTSRQFF.

In this sample, this clonotype turned up a few times. The chain couples TRBV6-1 to TRBJ2-7; 11 bases agree with TRBD2. Germline CDR1 MNHNS, CDR2 SASEGT. The CDR3 covers 15 residues. The V segment lost 6 bases and the J segment 6 bases; nucleotides outside the gene matches: 10. This CDR3 reads CASRSNSGRGGEQYF. The CDR3 DNA reads TGTGCCAGCAGGTCCAATAGCGGGAGGGGCGGCGAGCAGTACTTC.

This clonotype has just a few counts. The chain is built from TRBV20-1 and TRBJ2-5; no definite D call. V gave up 3 bases and J gave up 5 bases, with 13 bases separating them. Germline V gene data show CDR1 as DFQATT and CDR2 as SNEGSKA (reference sequence). This CDR3 contains 13 residues. This CDR3 reads CSASNPLGETQYF. The CDR3 DNA reads as TGCAGTGCTAGTAACCCCCTAGGGGAGACCCAGTACTTC.

This clonotype was observed a handful of times. The V and J genes are TRBV29-1 and TRBJ2-7; D is possibly TRBD1 or TRBD2 (5 bases each). V was pared by 7 bases and J by 3 bases, with 22 bases between. The CDR3 has 15 amino acids. Germline V CDR1 and CDR2: SQVTM, ANQGSEA. The CDR3: CSAVGSGTPRYEQYF. The CDR3 DNA sequence: TGCAGCGCTGTAGGATCCGGGACCCCTCGCTACGAGCAGTACTTC.

This clonotype was seen a handful of times. This rearrangement joins TRBV7-2 to TRBJ1-1, with TRBD1 identical over 7 bases. Germline lookup yields CDR1 SGHTA and CDR2 FQGNSA. CDR3 length: 17 residues. The junction had 12 bases not matched to a gene; V was cut back by 4 bases and J by 1 base. For the CDR3, the DNA is TGTGCCAGCAGCTCTGGACAGGTCGGCTTAGGGAACACTGAAGCTTTCTTT. Its translation is CASSSGQVGLGNTEAFF.

The CDR3 sequence: CSARVLGGTTNEKLFF. The CDR3 bases are TGCAGTGCTAGAGTATTAGGTGGAACAACTAATGAAAAACTGTTTTTT. The chain couples TRBV20-1 to TRBJ1-4; unclear D gene. Looked up from germline, CDR1 is DFQATT and CDR2 is SNEGSKA (reference sequence). The CDR3 covers 16 residues. The ends were cut back, 1 base at V and 0 bases at J, with 12 bases in the middle.

The chain uses TRBV27 and TRBJ1-5, with a possible D match to TRBD1 (5 bases). Germline V CDR1 and CDR2: MNHEY, SMNVEV (reference sequence). The CDR3 runs to 16 residues. Trimming removed 3 bases from V and 0 bases from J, with 12 bases in between. The CDR3 nucleotides are TGTGCCAGCAGTTTTGGGGGGGGAAATAGCAATCAGCCCCAGCATTTT. The encoded protein is CASSFGGGNSNQPQHF.